This TCR beta chain stems from a study of T-cell memory formation after mild COVID-19. MiXCR was run by TCRdb on the 5' RACE reads, yielding one entry per CDR3 protein. The data hold 560,000 or so distinct CDR3 sequences, with about 18% observed a single time. Germline lookup yields CDR1 SEHNR and CDR2 FQNEAQ (reference sequence). The length of the CDR3 is 16 residues. Turning to this clonotype: Sequence at one end of the junction differs from germline and may be a read error.

The specimen sequenced was PBMCs or a T cell subset sorted from them (not recorded which). This clonotype originated in an adult woman who had mild COVID-19 (a few samples of this study predate the infection). Cell type and time point are not known. The chain is built from TRBV7-9 and TRBJ2-1, with 9 bases lining up with TRBD1. As DNA, the CDR3 is TGTGCCAGCAGCTTAAGTGGACAGGGGCTTTACAATGAGCAGTTATTC. This encodes CASSLSGQGLYNEQLF. The entire variable domain, with the rest obtained from reference TRBV7-9 and TRBJ2-1, is as follows: DTGVSQNPRHKITKRGQNVTFRCDPISEHNRLYWYRQTLGQGPEFLTYFQNEAQLEKSRLLSDRFSAERPKGSFSTLEIQRTEQGDSAMYLCASSLSGQGLYNEQLFGPGTRLTVL.